This TCR beta chain came from a study of blood T cells in healthy people across ages. Whole-study results and caveats: The study found more naive CD4+ cells and higher diversity in long-lived than aged donors.

This CDR3 is built from 15 residues. Germline CDR1 is MNHEY and CDR2 is SVGEGT. J lost 11 bases, V lost 8 bases, and 13 bases had no gene match. Primers used in a second PCR of roughly 6 to 11 cycles were a sample-barcoded 5' primer and a J-beta primer mix. One entry per CDR3 protein results from TCRdb running MiXCR on the 5' RACE reads. Of about 1,400,000 distinct CDR3 sequences listed, approximately 59% were seen once; the top ten hold 6.5% to 8%. Isolated per sample were at least 6 million PBMCs. Remarks on this clonotype: No antigen is known for it.

This chain connects TRBV6-2 or TRBV6-3 to TRBJ2-5; 14 nucleotides match TRBD2. Source material: blood. This receptor was obtained from a man between 18 and 29 years old in good health. CDR3 coding DNA: TGTGCCAGCCGGACACAGGGACTAGCGGGAGATGAGCAGTACTTC. Translating gives CASRTQGLAGDEQYF.